This TCR beta chain emerged from a study of brain metastases from non-small cell lung cancer. Findings and caveats of the study: T-cell infiltration was lower in brain metastases than primaries (P < 0.001). Compared with their matched primary tumors, around 69% of brain metastases showed expanded T-cell clones. Paired brain metastases and primary tumors largely shared TCR repertoires.

J lost 2 bases, V lost 3 bases, and 0 bases had no gene match. CDR1 and CDR2 from the germline V gene are KGHSH and LQKENI. The CDR3 extends over 13 amino acids. Note on this clone: The antigen is unknown.

Here immunoSEQ multiplex PCR was the method, and the copy in TCRdb shows in-frame clones only, minus some. The sample holds a few thousand clones, nearly 90% seen once. Sequencing was performed on primary lung tumor tissue. The V gene is TRBV18, the J gene TRBJ2-5, with TRBD1 matching 7 bases. This receptor was obtained from a donor aged 40 or older with non-small cell lung cancer. The chain's CDR3 is CASSPGQQETQYF. The CDR3 DNA reads as TGTGCCAGCTCACCGGGACAGCAAGAGACCCAGTACTTC.